These 18 T cell receptor beta chains share one sample of origin, sequenced in a study of cytomegalovirus exposure and HLA in healthy donors. In the PCR, 60 Vbeta and 13 Jbeta primers were used. TCRdb's table, derived via immunoSEQ multiplex PCR, lists solely in-frame clones and lacks some. Among 75,000 to 100,000 clones listed, roughly four fifths were seen once. The sample was PBMCs. These TCRs come from a man aged 35-49 years in good health and CMV-seropositive.

V usage is TRBV28 and J usage is TRBJ2-1; a possible D gene is TRBD2 (6 bases). Trimming cost V 10 bases and J 4 bases, with 14 bases left between them. This CDR3 is built from 13 residues. Germline CDR1 MDHEN, CDR2 SYDVKM. This chain's CDR3 is CATRDWRYNEQFF. For the CDR3, the DNA is TGTGCCACCAGGGACTGGCGGTACAATGAGCAGTTCTTC.

The chain carries TRBV15 and TRBJ2-2; possibly TRBD2 for D (5 bases). The V and J ends lost 1 base and 2 bases respectively, with 14 bases between them. From germline, CDR1 is LNHNV and CDR2 YYDKDF (reference sequence). This CDR3 is built from 17 residues. The CDR3 nucleotides are TGTGCCACCAGCAGAGTTCGGGGAATGGGAAACACCGGGGAGCTGTTTTTT. Translating it yields CATSRVRGMGNTGELFF.

This chain connects TRBV5-4 to TRBJ2-1, with 12 bases matching TRBD2. The CDR3 runs to 15 residues. Germline CDR1 SGHNT, CDR2 YYREEE (reference sequence). V lost 3 bases and J lost 3; bases outside the gene matches: 1. CDR3 DNA sequence: TGTGCCAGCAGCTCTAGCGGGAGGGACTACAATGAGCAGTTCTTC. Its protein product is CASSSSGRDYNEQFF.

The chain links TRBV11-2 to TRBJ1-3; D is perhaps TRBD1 (5 bases). V was trimmed by 5 bases and J by 5 bases, leaving 16 bases between them. Germline CDR1 reads SGHAT; CDR2 reads FQNNGV. This CDR3 spans 15 amino acids. The CDR3 DNA sequence: TGTGCCAGCAGCCCATTATCGGGGGAAAGAAACACCATATATTTT. This sequence encodes CASSPLSGERNTIYF.

The rearrangement links TRBV5-1 to TRBJ2-1; the match to TRBD1 covers 11 bases. The CDR3 is 13 amino acids. Germline V gene data show CDR1 as SGHRS and CDR2 as YFSETQ. With V trimmed by 4 bases and J by 9 bases, 3 bases remained unmatched. The DNA for the CDR3 is TGCGCCAGCAGCGGCGGGACAGGGGGTGAGCAGTTCTTC. Residues: CASSGGTGGEQFF.

This clone appeared a single time. The chain links TRBV27 to TRBJ2-7; D is unresolved. There are 13 residues in the CDR3. Per germline, CDR1 MNHEY and CDR2 SMNVEV (reference sequence). Trimming took 0 bases from V and 6 from J, leaving 9 bases between them. The CDR3 reads CASSLSASLEQYF. DNA of the CDR3: TGTGCCAGCAGTTTATCAGCGTCGCTCGAGCAGTACTTC.

The chain has TRBV7-7 and TRBJ2-1, with 13 bases identical to TRBD2. CDR1 is SSHAT, CDR2 FNYEAQ, per germline (reference sequence). J gave up 12 bases and V 6 bases, and 11 bases lay outside the gene matches. The CDR3 loop spans 15 amino acids. The CDR3 loop is CASSFTSGRASRQFF. As DNA, the CDR3 is TGTGCCAGCAGTTTTACTAGCGGGAGGGCCTCGAGGCAGTTCTTC.

This chain connects TRBV19 to TRBJ1-1; no definite D call. The germline gives CDR1 LNHDA, CDR2 SQIVND (reference sequence). Trimming shortened V by 6 bases and J by 1 base, and 9 bases separated the two germline ends. The CDR3 contains 13 residues. CDR3 nucleotides: TGTGCCAGTAGGGAGGGTTGGAACACTGAAGCTTTCTTT. This codes for CASREGWNTEAFF.

The chain recombines TRBV15 with TRBJ1-4, with 7 bases matching TRBD1. V lost 5 bases and J lost 0; bases outside the gene matches: 3. CDR1 LNHNV and CDR2 YYDKDF come from the germline V gene (reference sequence). This CDR3 has 15 residues. CDR3 bases: TGTGCCACCAGCGGCAGGGGGGCAACTAATGAAAAACTGTTTTTT. The encoded protein is CATSGRGATNEKLFF.

This clone appeared once. V is TRBV19 and J is TRBJ1-3; D is undetermined. Trimming cost V 2 bases and J 0 bases, with 20 bases left between them. Germline values: CDR1 LNHDA, CDR2 SQIVND (reference sequence). CDR3 size: 19 residues. The CDR3 coding sequence is TGTGCCAGTAGTATAACACCGCTGGGCTTCTTGGGCTCTGGAAACACCATATATTTT. Its translation is CASSITPLGFLGSGNTIYF.

This chain uses TRBV18 with TRBJ1-6; D not resolved. Germline CDR1 reads KGHSH; CDR2 reads LQKENI. V was clipped by 2 bases and J by 0 bases, with 8 bases between them. This CDR3 spans 16 amino acids. The CDR3 sequence: CASSPTRSSYNSPLHF. The CDR3, as DNA: TGTGCCAGCTCACCAACGCGTAGCTCCTATAATTCACCCCTCCACTTT.

The rearrangement links TRBV11-3 to TRBJ2-5; D possibly corresponds to TRBD1 (6 bases). Near its end, the DNA agrees better with TRBJ2-7, so the J call may be wrong. CDR1 and CDR2 from the germline V gene are SGHNT and YENEEA. The CDR3 covers 12 residues. The CDR3 loop is CASSDTGIEQYF. CDR3 in DNA: TGTGCCAGCAGCGATACAGGGATCGAGCAGTACTTC.

The CDR3 nucleotides are TGTGCCAGCAGTTTATCCTACAGGGTGAGCACAGATACGCAGTATTTT. Protein product: CASSLSYRVSTDTQYF. The rearrangement links TRBV27 to TRBJ2-3, with a possible D match to TRBD1 (6 bases). V was pared by 0 bases and J by 0 bases, with 10 bases between. Germline CDR1 MNHEY, CDR2 SMNVEV (reference sequence). This CDR3 is built from 16 residues.

The V call is TRBV5-8, the J call TRBJ1-5; D call uncertain. The CDR3 is 12 amino acids. V was cut by 4 bases and J by 4 bases, with 6 bases left in between. Per the germline V gene, CDR1 is SGHTS and CDR2 is YDEGEE. The CDR3 DNA reads TGTGCCAGCAGCCGACAAAATCAGCCCCAGCATTTT. It codes for CASSRQNQPQHF.

Details on this clone: One end of the junction varies from germline; a read error may be responsible. The genes are TRBV7-7 and TRBJ2-5; tentative D call: TRBD1 (5 bases). Germline V gene data show CDR1 as SSHAT and CDR2 as FNYEAQ (reference sequence). This CDR3 is 12 amino acids long. The CDR3 nucleotides read TGTGCTAGCAGTTCAGGGTCGGAGACCCAGTACTTC. Translated: CASSSGSETQYF. Based on the CDR3 plus reference TRBV7-7 and TRBJ2-5, the full variable domain is GAGVSQSPRYKVTKRGQDVTLRCDPISSHATLYWYQQALGQGPEFLTYFNYEAQPDKSGLPSDRFSAERPEGSISTLTIQRTEQRDSAMYRCASSSGSETQYFGPGTRLLVL.

The chain links TRBV19 to TRBJ2-7; the D gene is possibly TRBD1 (5 bases). The CDR3 is made up of 14 amino acids. Germline V gene sequence: CDR1 LNHDA, CDR2 SQIVND (reference sequence). Trimming cost V 5 bases and J 3 bases, with 14 bases left between them. DNA for the CDR3: TGTGCCAGTAGTCCCTTCACAGGAGACTACGAGCAGTACTTC. This encodes CASSPFTGDYEQYF.

This chain joins TRBV7-9 and TRBJ2-7; D gene ambiguous. The V gene's germline CDR1 is SEHNR and CDR2 FQNEAQ (reference sequence). V shed 1 base and J shed 5 bases, with 12 bases lying between them. This CDR3 has 14 amino acids. The CDR3 loop reads CASSLDLAANEQYF. The DNA for the CDR3 is TGTGCCAGCAGCTTAGATCTGGCGGCGAACGAGCAGTACTTC.

The chain combines TRBV6-4 with TRBJ1-3; D is unclear. V shed 6 bases and J shed 2 bases, with 14 bases lying between them. CDR3 size: 15 residues. Per the germline V gene, CDR1 is MRHNA and CDR2 is SNTAGT. As DNA, the CDR3 is TGTGCCAGCAGACCTTTCAAACTCACTGGAAACACCATATATTTT. Its protein is CASRPFKLTGNTIYF.